Shown below are 18 T cell receptor beta chains from a single sample sequenced in a study of circulating and synovial CD4+ cells in juvenile arthritis (dated by TCRdb to the mid-2010s). The library was generated by the immunoSEQ multiplex PCR assay. TCRdb mirrors the immuneACCESS table, restricted to in-frame sequences. Some clones are absent from its copies; in checked studies, under half trace to an unresolved V gene, and the reason for the others is unknown. The sample table records some 35,000 clones; nearly 97% of these occur just once. The top ten hold approximately 0.18% of the sample. Sequenced input: CD4+ T cells from blood. The receptors derive from a human donor with juvenile idiopathic arthritis.

The V gene is TRBV4-2, the J gene TRBJ1-2, with 9 bases that match TRBD1. Trimming cost V 1 base and J 8 bases; bases outside gene matches: 11. The CDR3 consists of 16 residues. CDR1 is LGHNA and CDR2 is YNFKEQ in the germline V gene. The CDR3, as DNA: TGTGCCAGCAGCCAAGCACGCGACAGGGGGTCCGACGGCTACACCTTC. It encodes CASSQARDRGSDGYTF.

This chain uses TRBV6-5 with TRBJ1-6; D perhaps matches TRBD1 (5 bases). The germline V gene encodes CDR1 MNHEY and CDR2 SVGAGI. Trimming left V 0 bases short and J 9 bases short, with 12 bases between. The CDR3 runs 15 residues. The CDR3: CASSYSQGMGSPLHF. CDR3 in DNA: TGTGCCAGCAGTTACTCGCAGGGAATGGGTTCACCCCTCCACTTT.

The rearrangement links TRBV4-1 to TRBJ1-1, with D unresolved. V was shortened by 0 bases and J by 10 bases, with 9 bases between the two germline ends. Germline CDR1 reads MGHRA; CDR2 reads YSYEKL. The CDR3 runs to 12 residues. In DNA form, the CDR3 reads TGCGCCAGCAGCCAAGATCGGTGGAGAGCTTTCTTT. Translating gives CASSQDRWRAFF.

This CDR3 is CASSLGGGGSYEQYF. CDR3 nucleotide sequence: TGCGCCAGCAGCTTGGGGGGAGGGGGGTCCTACGAGCAGTACTTC. The chain uses TRBV5-1 and TRBJ2-7; TRBD2 might be the D (7 bases). Trimming removed 0 bases at V and 1 base at J, with 11 bases between. The CDR3 has 15 residues. CDR1 and CDR2 (germline): SGHRS, YFSETQ.

The CDR3 reads CASSSGSHSGNTIYF. CDR3 coding DNA: TGTGCCAGCAGCTCGGGGTCCCACTCTGGAAACACCATATATTTT. The chain uses TRBV7-2 and TRBJ1-3; D remains ambiguous. CDR1 is SGHTA, CDR2 FQGNSA, per germline. This CDR3 region has 15 residues. V lost 4 bases and J lost 0, with 10 bases in between.

The rearrangement uses TRBV5-1 and TRBJ1-1, with TRBD1 matching over 9 bases. The germline V gene has CDR1 SGHRS and CDR2 YFSETQ. V was pared by 4 bases and J by 8 bases, with 6 bases of the junction left unmatched. The CDR3 runs to 13 residues. CDR3 region: CASSPQGQGEAFF. In nucleotides, the CDR3 is TGCGCCAGCAGCCCCCAAGGACAGGGGGAAGCTTTCTTT.

V is TRBV19 and J is TRBJ2-6, with D hard to call. Germline V gene lookup returns CDR1 LNHDA and CDR2 SQIVND (reference sequence). The length of the CDR3 is 15 residues. V shed 8 bases and J shed 4 bases, with 15 bases lying between them. CDR3 residues: CASGDHFVGANVLTF. CDR3 coding DNA: TGTGCCAGTGGAGACCATTTTGTCGGGGCCAACGTCCTGACTTTC.

The V gene is TRBV2, the J gene TRBJ1-2, with a weak D call TRBD1 (5 bases). This CDR3 contains 12 residues. The ends were cut back, 10 bases at V and 5 bases at J, with 14 bases in the middle. The germline V gene has CDR1 SNHLY and CDR2 FYNNEI. CDR3 DNA: TGTGCCAACGGCCCCGGGGGGTATGGCTACACCTTC. Translated, it gives CANGPGGYGYTF. Variable domain in full (rest from reference TRBV2 and TRBJ1-2): EPEVTQTPSHQVTQMGQEVILRCVPISNHLYFYWYRQILGQKVEFLVSFYNNEISEKSEIFDDQFSVERPDGSNFTLKIRSTKLEDSAMYFCANGPGGYGYTFGSGTRLTVV.

V and J are TRBV5-1 and TRBJ1-4; D is unclear. CDR3 length: 14 amino acids. V gave up 4 bases and J gave up 8 bases, with 15 bases separating them. Germline V gene data show CDR1 as SGHRS and CDR2 as YFSETQ. CDR3 coding DNA: TGCGCCAGCAGCGGCCTTTCCACGAAGGAAAAACTGTTTTTT. As protein: CASSGLSTKEKLFF.

This sequence joins TRBV7-9 and TRBJ2-5; 7 nucleotides line up with TRBD2. V shed 5 bases, J shed 4 bases, and the junction held 7 bases outside the gene matches. The CDR3 has 14 amino acids. The germline gives CDR1 SEHNR, CDR2 FQNEAQ (reference sequence). For the CDR3, the DNA is TGTGCCAGCAGCCCCCGGGACTATATAGAGACCCAGTACTTC. It specifies CASSPRDYIETQYF.

This chain uses TRBV7-6 with TRBJ2-1; 15 nucleotides align to TRBD2. The CDR3 consists of 17 residues. Looked up from germline, CDR1 is SGHVS and CDR2 is FNYEAQ. V shed 1 base and J 7 bases; nucleotides not matched to a gene: 5. The CDR3 DNA reads TGTGCCAGCAGCTTAGGGACTAGCGGGAGGGCGGGGAATGAGCAGTTCTTC. Protein: CASSLGTSGRAGNEQFF. The entire variable domain, with the rest obtained from reference TRBV7-6 and TRBJ2-1, is as follows: GAGVSQSPRYKVTKRGQDVALRCDPISGHVSLYWYRQALGQGPEFLTYFNYEAQQDKSGLPNDRFSAERPEGSISTLTIQRTEQRDSAMYRCASSLGTSGRAGNEQFFGPGTRLTVL.

This clone was recorded only once. The chain combines TRBV5-4 with TRBJ1-1; D not resolved. V was trimmed by 2 bases and J by 0 bases, leaving 8 bases between them. CDR3 length: 14 residues. Germline-derived CDR1 and CDR2 are SGHNT and YYREEE (reference sequence). The DNA for the CDR3 is TGTGCCAGCAGCTTAGGACTCCTGAACACTGAAGCTTTCTTT. Protein: CASSLGLLNTEAFF. The full variable domain, rest sourced from reference TRBV5-4 and TRBJ1-1, is ETGVTQSPTHLIKTRGQQVTLRCSSQSGHNTVSWYQQALGQGPQFIFQYYREEENGRGNFPPRFSGLQFPNYSSELNVNALELDDSALYLCASSLGLLNTEAFFGQGTRLTVV.

V gene TRBV5-1 combines with J gene TRBJ2-3; D possibly corresponds to TRBD2 (5 bases). V lost 0 bases and J 2 bases, leaving 16 bases between the germline ends. Germline V gene lookup returns CDR1 SGHRS and CDR2 YFSETQ. The CDR3 is 17 residues long. The CDR3 reads CASSLAALSASTDTQYF. In DNA, the CDR3 is TGCGCCAGCAGCTTGGCCGCACTTAGCGCTTCCACAGATACGCAGTATTTT.

The chain joins TRBV4-1 to TRBJ2-2; 9 bases match TRBD1. V lost 1 base, J lost 2 bases, and 20 bases stayed unmatched. The germline CDR1 and CDR2 sequences are MGHRA and YSYEKL. This CDR3 region has 22 residues. CDR3 DNA sequence: TGCGCCAGCAGCCAAGCGACCTCGATACAGGGGGCGCGCCGGTTCAACACCGGGGAGCTGTTTTTT. The encoded protein is CASSQATSIQGARRFNTGELFF.

The rearrangement links TRBV7-3 to TRBJ1-2; TRBD1 might be the D (5 bases). V was cut by 4 bases and J by 1 base, with 25 bases left in between. This CDR3 is 19 amino acids long. Germline values: CDR1 SGHTA, CDR2 FQGTGA. The DNA for the CDR3 is TGTGCCAGCAGCTCCCCCACCCGACAGCCAGTTAATGTTAACTATGGCTACACCTTC. It translates to CASSSPTRQPVNVNYGYTF.

This chain uses TRBV29-1 with TRBJ1-4; 8 nucleotides match TRBD1. The V and J ends lost 7 bases and 8 bases, in that order; junction bases with no gene match: 9. The CDR3 is 13 amino acids. Germline V lookup: CDR1 SQVTM, CDR2 ANQGSEA. The CDR3 is CSAGDRPSEKLFF. The CDR3 DNA reads as TGCAGCGCCGGGGACAGGCCGAGCGAAAAACTGTTTTTT.

Here the CDR3 DNA reads TGTGCCAGCAGTGATGGGACAGGAGCCTACGAGCAGTACTTC. This translates into CASSDGTGAYEQYF. This rearrangement joins TRBV6-1 to TRBJ2-7, with 8 bases that match TRBD1. The CDR3 has 14 amino acids. Germline V CDR1 and CDR2: MNHNS, SASEGT. Trimming at V came to 3 bases and at J to 2 bases, leaving 3 bases not matched to a gene.

CDR3 protein: CASSWDSYNSNQPQHF. In DNA form, the CDR3 reads TGTGCCAGCAGTTGGGACAGCTATAATAGCAATCAGCCCCAGCATTTT. The chain combines TRBV6-6 with TRBJ1-5; 7 bases map to TRBD1. The ends lost 4 bases at V and 0 bases at J; junction bases unmatched: 6. This CDR3 is 16 amino acids long. Germline CDR1 and CDR2: MNHNY and SVGAGI (reference sequence).